These 8 T cell receptor beta chains were sequenced from one sample in a study of cytomegalovirus exposure and HLA in healthy donors. Only in-frame clones appear in the TCRdb table, and some are missing; sequencing was by immunoSEQ multiplex PCR. The data show hundreds of thousands of clones, roughly 85% seen once. Sequences were obtained from PBMCs. Receptor source: a woman under 30 in good health and CMV-seronegative.

The genes are TRBV5-1 and TRBJ2-7; 7 bases agree with TRBD1. Germline CDR1 SGHRS, CDR2 YFSETQ. CDR3 length: 14 residues. Trimming at V came to 9 bases and at J to 5 bases, leaving 14 bases not matched to a gene. As DNA, the CDR3 is TGCGCCACCAAAGGAGAGGGGGCGCGCAACGAGCAGTACTTC. Translated, it gives CATKGEGARNEQYF.

This clone was counted between two and nine times. The chain combines TRBV19 with TRBJ1-2; tentative D call: TRBD1 (6 bases). Trimming shortened V by 3 bases and J by 8 bases, and 13 bases separated the two germline ends. The CDR3 totals 13 residues. In germline, CDR1 is LNHDA, CDR2 SQIVND (reference sequence). The chain's CDR3 is CASSIQGPFGYTF. DNA of the CDR3: TGTGCCAGTAGTATCCAGGGGCCCTTCGGCTACACCTTC.

The chain has TRBV7-8 and TRBJ2-2, with 8 bases fitting TRBD2. Germline-derived CDR1 and CDR2 are SGHVS and FQNEAQ. The CDR3 is 15 amino acids. The ends lost 7 bases at V and 6 bases at J; junction bases unmatched: 10. The CDR3 here is CASTLREGPAGELFF. CDR3 DNA sequence: TGTGCCAGCACGCTACGGGAGGGCCCCGCCGGGGAGCTGTTTTTT.

The chain is built from TRBV5-6 and TRBJ2-1; the match to TRBD1 covers 9 bases. After removal of 4 bases from V and 9 bases from J, the junction contained 8 bases not matched to a gene. The CDR3 has 14 residues. Germline V CDR1 and CDR2: SGHDT, YYEEEE. The CDR3 DNA is TGTGCCAGCAGCACAGGACAGGGGTGGACTGAGCAGTTCTTC. This gives the protein CASSTGQGWTEQFF.

The chain uses TRBV5-4 and TRBJ2-7; D ambiguous. Germline assignment: CDR1 SGHNT and CDR2 YYREEE (reference sequence). The CDR3 has 15 amino acids. V was trimmed by 0 bases and J by 2 bases, leaving 12 bases between them. This CDR3 is CASSLVGAAAYEQYF. In nucleotides, the CDR3 is TGTGCCAGCAGCTTGGTGGGTGCGGCAGCCTACGAGCAGTACTTC.

This chain connects TRBV5-1 to TRBJ2-1, with a weak D call TRBD1 (6 bases). The ends were cut back, 2 bases at V and 7 bases at J, with 13 bases in the middle. Germline-derived CDR1 and CDR2 are SGHRS and YFSETQ. The CDR3 runs 14 residues. CDR3 sequence reads: CASSFEFRGNEQFF. The CDR3, as DNA: TGCGCCAGCAGCTTCGAATTTAGGGGGAATGAGCAGTTCTTC.

The V and J genes are TRBV7-6 and TRBJ2-7; 9 bases line up with TRBD1. The germline V gene encodes CDR1 SGHVS and CDR2 FNYEAQ. V trimming: 3 bases; J trimming: 5 bases; junction bases outside the gene matches: 5. The CDR3 sequence is 14 residues long. The DNA of the CDR3 is TGTGCCAGCAGCTTCCGACAGGGGGATCACGAGCAGTACTTC. This gives the protein CASSFRQGDHEQYF.

This chain connects TRBV6-1 to TRBJ1-2; tentatively, D is TRBD1 (5 bases). V was shortened by 3 bases and J by 3 bases, with 20 bases between the two germline ends. This CDR3 contains 17 residues. CDR1 MNHNS and CDR2 SASEGT come from the germline V gene. CDR3 in DNA: TGTGCCAGCAGTGACCCTCGGGAGGGGACGGTTTACTATGGCTACACCTTC. It yields the protein CASSDPREGTVYYGYTF.